The sequence of this T cell receptor beta chain was determined in a study of blood T cell repertoires in COVID-19. Background on the study: The samples span acute and convalescent COVID-19 from the United States, Italy and Spain. T cells, B-cell-depleted T cells, or PBMCs supplied cDNA or gDNA.

Libraries were prepared by immunoSEQ multiplex PCR; TCRdb keeps only in-frame clonotypes and omits some of them. In the table there are 100,000 to 130,000 clones, about 89% of which are singletons. CDR3 length: 14 amino acids. The V end was cut by 0 bases, the J end by 7 bases, with 12 bases between. Germline V gives CDR1 LNHDA, CDR2 SQIVND (reference sequence). The source of this sequence is a woman aged 30 to 39 with acute or convalescent COVID-19. Sequenced input: peripheral blood. This chain uses TRBV19 with TRBJ1-1; D remains ambiguous. The DNA for the CDR3 is TGTGCCAGTAGTATAGATGGCCCTCCCGATGAAGCTTTCTTT. Its translation: CASSIDGPPDEAFF.